A single sample is the source of the 3 T cell receptor beta chains below, sequenced in a study of blood T cell repertoires in COVID-19. Data came from immunoSEQ multiplex PCR; TCRdb stores just in-frame clones and leaves some out. The sample has around 120,000 clones, over 65% seen once. Specimen: peripheral blood. These receptors all stem from a man aged 25-40 years with acute or convalescent COVID-19.

This chain connects TRBV7-9 to TRBJ2-2; 7 bases agree with TRBD1. This CDR3 comprises 16 residues. Germline-derived CDR1 and CDR2 are SEHNR and FQNEAQ (reference sequence). The V and J ends lost 5 bases and 5 bases, in that order; junction bases with no gene match: 11. The CDR3 here is CASSIRQGGGTGELFF. The CDR3 bases are TGTGCCAGCAGCATACGACAGGGTGGCGGGACCGGGGAGCTGTTTTTT.

The rearrangement joins TRBV9 to TRBJ1-2, with 8 bases fitting TRBD1. Per germline, CDR1 SGDLS and CDR2 YYNGEE. V gave up 4 bases and J gave up 4 bases; unmatched junction bases: 12. The CDR3 length is 16 residues. The CDR3 loop is CASSPSRGQATYGYTF. In nucleotides, the CDR3 is TGTGCCAGCAGCCCGAGTAGGGGACAGGCGACCTATGGCTACACCTTC.

The chain joins TRBV5-6 to TRBJ2-7; a weak D match, TRBD1 (6 bases). CDR1 SGHDT and CDR2 YYEEEE come from the germline V gene. V lost 4 bases and J lost 1, with 12 bases in between. The CDR3 length is 14 residues. The CDR3 sequence: CASSGPDRSYEQYF. The CDR3 nucleotides read TGTGCCAGCAGCGGACCAGACAGGTCCTACGAGCAGTACTTC.